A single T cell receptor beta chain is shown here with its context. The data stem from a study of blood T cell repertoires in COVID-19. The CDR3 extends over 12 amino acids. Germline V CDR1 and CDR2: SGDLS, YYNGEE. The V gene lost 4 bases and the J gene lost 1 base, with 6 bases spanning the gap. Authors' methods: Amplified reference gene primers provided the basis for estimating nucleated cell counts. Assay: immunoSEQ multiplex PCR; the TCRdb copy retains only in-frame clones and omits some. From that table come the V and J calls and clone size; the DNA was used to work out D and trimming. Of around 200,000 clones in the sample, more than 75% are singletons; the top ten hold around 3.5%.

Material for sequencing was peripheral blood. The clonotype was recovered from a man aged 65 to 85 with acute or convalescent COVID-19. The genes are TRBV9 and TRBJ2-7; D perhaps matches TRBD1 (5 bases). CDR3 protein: CASSRGSYEQYF. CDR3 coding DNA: TGTGCCAGCAGCAGGGGATCCTACGAGCAGTACTTC.